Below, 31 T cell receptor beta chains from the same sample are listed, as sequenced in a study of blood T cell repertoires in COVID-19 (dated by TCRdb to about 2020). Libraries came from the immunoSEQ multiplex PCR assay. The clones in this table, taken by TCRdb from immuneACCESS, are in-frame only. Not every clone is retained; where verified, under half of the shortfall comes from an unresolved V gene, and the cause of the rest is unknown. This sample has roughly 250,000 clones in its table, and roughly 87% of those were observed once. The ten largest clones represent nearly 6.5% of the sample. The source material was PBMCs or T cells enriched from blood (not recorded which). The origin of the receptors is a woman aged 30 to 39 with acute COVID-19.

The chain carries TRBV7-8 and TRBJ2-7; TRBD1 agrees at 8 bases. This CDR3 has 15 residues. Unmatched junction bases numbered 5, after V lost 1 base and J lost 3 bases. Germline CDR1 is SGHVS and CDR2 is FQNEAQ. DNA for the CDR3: TGTGCCAGCAGCTTAGGGGGACAGGAGCGCTACGAGCAGTACTTC. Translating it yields CASSLGGQERYEQYF.

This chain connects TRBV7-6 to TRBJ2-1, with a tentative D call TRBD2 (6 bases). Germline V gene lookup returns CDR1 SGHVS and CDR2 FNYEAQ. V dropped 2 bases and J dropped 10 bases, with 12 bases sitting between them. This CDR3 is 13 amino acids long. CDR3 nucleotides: TGTGCCAGCAGCTTATGGGGGGAGAACGAGCAGTTCTTC. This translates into CASSLWGENEQFF.

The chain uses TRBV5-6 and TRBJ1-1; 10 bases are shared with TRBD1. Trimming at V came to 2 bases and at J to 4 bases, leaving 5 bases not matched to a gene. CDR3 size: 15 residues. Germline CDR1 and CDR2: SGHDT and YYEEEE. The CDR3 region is CASSFDRGLVTEAFF. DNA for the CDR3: TGTGCCAGCAGCTTCGACAGGGGGCTAGTCACTGAAGCTTTCTTT.

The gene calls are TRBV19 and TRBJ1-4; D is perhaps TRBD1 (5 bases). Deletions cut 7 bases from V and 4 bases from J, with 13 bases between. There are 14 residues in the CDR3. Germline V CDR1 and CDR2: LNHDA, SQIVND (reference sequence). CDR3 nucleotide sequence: TGTGCCAGTACACCGGGACTGAATAATGAAAAACTGTTTTTT. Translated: CASTPGLNNEKLFF.

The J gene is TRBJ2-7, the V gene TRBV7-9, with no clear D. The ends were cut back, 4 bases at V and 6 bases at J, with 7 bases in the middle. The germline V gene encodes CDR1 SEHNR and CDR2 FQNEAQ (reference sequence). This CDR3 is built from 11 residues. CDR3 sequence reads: CASSSPGEQYF. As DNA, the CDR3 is TGTGCCAGCAGCTCCCCGGGCGAGCAGTACTTC.

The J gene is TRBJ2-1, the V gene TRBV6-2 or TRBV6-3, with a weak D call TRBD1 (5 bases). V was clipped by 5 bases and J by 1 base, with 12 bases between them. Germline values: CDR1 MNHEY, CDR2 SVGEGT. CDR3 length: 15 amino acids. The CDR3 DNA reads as TGTGCCAGCAGTCCCCAGGGCGCGTCCTACAATGAGCAGTTCTTC. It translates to CASSPQGASYNEQFF.

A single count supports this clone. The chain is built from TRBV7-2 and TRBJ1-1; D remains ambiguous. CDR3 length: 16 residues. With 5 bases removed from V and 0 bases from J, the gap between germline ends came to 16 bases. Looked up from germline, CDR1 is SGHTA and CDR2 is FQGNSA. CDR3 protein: CASSPRSRNLNTEAFF. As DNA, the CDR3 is TGTGCCAGCAGCCCCCGATCGCGAAACCTGAACACTGAAGCTTTCTTT.

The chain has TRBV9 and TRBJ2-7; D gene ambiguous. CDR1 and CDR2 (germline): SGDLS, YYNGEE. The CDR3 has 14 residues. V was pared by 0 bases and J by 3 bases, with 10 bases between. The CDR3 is CASSVERVGYEQYF. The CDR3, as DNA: TGTGCCAGCAGCGTAGAGAGAGTTGGCTACGAGCAGTACTTC.

CDR3 in amino acids: CASSLRGRGGDQPQHF. CDR3 DNA: TGTGCCAGCAGTTTACGCGGCAGGGGTGGCGATCAGCCCCAGCATTTT. V gene TRBV27 combines with J gene TRBJ1-5, with D perhaps matching TRBD1 (6 bases). The germline gives CDR1 MNHEY, CDR2 SMNVEV (reference sequence). The V and J ends lost 2 bases and 5 bases respectively, with 16 bases between them. The CDR3 length is 16 residues.

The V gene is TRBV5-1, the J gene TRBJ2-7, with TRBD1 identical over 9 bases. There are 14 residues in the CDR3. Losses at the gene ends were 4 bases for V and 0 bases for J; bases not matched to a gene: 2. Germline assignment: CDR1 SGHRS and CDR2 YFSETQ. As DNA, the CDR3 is TGCGCCAGCAGCGAGACAGGGGGCTCCTACGAGCAGTACTTC. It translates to CASSETGGSYEQYF.

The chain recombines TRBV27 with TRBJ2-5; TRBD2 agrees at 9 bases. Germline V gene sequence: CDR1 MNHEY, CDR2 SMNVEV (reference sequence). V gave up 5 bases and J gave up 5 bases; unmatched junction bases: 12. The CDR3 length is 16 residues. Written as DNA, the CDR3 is TGTGCCAGCAGTCCTCTTAGCGGGAGAGGGTGGGAGACCCAGTACTTC. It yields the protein CASSPLSGRGWETQYF.

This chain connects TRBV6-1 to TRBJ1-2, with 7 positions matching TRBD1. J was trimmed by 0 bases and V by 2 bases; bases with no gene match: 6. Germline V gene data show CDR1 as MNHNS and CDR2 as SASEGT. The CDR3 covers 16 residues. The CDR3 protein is CASSEHRQGPNYGYTF. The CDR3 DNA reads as TGTGCCAGCAGTGAACACCGACAGGGACCTAACTATGGCTACACCTTC.

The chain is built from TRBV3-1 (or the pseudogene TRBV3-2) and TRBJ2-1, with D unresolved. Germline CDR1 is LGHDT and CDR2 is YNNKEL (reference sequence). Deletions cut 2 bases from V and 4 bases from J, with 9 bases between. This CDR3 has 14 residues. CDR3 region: CASSQITSYNEQFF. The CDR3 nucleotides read TGTGCCAGCAGCCAAATAACCAGTTACAATGAGCAGTTCTTC.

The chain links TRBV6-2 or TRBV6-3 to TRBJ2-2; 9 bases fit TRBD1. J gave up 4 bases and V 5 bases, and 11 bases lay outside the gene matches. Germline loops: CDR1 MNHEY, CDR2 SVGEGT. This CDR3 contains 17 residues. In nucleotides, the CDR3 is TGTGCCAGCAGTACTTACAGGGGGCGAAGTGTCACCGGGGAGCTGTTTTTT. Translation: CASSTYRGRSVTGELFF.

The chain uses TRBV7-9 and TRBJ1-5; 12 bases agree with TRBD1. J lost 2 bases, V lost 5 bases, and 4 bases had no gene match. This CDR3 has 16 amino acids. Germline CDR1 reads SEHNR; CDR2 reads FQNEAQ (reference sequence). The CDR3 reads CASSPGTGGGNQPQHF. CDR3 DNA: TGTGCCAGCAGCCCCGGGACAGGGGGCGGCAATCAGCCCCAGCATTTT.

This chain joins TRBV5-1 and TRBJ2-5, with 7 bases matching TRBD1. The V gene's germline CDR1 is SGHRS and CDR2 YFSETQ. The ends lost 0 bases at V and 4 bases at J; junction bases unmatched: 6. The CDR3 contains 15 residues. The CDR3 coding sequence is TGCGCCAGCAGCTTGGGGGACAGACCCCGAGAGACCCAGTACTTC. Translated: CASSLGDRPRETQYF.

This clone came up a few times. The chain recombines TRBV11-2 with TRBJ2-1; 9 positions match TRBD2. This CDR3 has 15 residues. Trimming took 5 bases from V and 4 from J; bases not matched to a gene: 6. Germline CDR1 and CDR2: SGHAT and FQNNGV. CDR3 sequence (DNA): TGTGCCAGCAGCGTAACTAGCGGGCTGTACAATGAGCAGTTCTTC. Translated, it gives CASSVTSGLYNEQFF.

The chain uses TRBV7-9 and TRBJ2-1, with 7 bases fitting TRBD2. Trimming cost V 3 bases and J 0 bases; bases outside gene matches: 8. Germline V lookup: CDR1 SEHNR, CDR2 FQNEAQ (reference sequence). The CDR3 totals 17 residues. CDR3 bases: TGTGCCAGCAGCTTGCAACTAGCGAGACACTCCTACAATGAGCAGTTCTTC. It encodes CASSLQLARHSYNEQFF.

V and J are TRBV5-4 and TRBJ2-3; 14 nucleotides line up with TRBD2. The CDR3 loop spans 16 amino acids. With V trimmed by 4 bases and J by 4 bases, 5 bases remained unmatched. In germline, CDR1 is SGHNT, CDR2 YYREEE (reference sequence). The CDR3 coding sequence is TGTGCCAGCAGCCGGGGACTAGCGGGGGATTCAGATACGCAGTATTTT. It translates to CASSRGLAGDSDTQYF.

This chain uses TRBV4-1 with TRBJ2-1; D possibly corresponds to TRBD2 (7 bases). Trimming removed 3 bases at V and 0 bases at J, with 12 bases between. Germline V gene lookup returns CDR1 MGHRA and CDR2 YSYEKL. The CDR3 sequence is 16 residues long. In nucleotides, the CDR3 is TGCGCCAGCAGCCACGGCGGGGGCCACTCCTACAATGAGCAGTTCTTC. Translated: CASSHGGGHSYNEQFF.

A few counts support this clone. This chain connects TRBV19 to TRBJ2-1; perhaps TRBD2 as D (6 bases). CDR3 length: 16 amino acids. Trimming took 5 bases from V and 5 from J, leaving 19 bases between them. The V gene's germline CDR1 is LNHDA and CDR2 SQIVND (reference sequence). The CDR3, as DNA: TGTGCCAGTAGTGGCCAAACGGGGGTGATTAACAATGAGCAGTTCTTC. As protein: CASSGQTGVINNEQFF.

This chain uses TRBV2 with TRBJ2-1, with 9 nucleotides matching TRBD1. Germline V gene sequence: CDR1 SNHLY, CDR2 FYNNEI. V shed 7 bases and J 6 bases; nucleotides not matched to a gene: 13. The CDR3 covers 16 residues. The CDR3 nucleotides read TGTGCCAGCATCCGCGAGGGACAGGGAGTTGGCAATGAGCAGTTCTTC. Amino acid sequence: CASIREGQGVGNEQFF.

The DNA for the CDR3 is TGTGCCTGGACACTCCAGGGACAGAGCGAGCAGTACTTC. This encodes CAWTLQGQSEQYF. The chain couples TRBV30 to TRBJ2-7; 7 bases fit TRBD1. CDR3 length: 13 residues. Germline V gene lookup returns CDR1 GTSNPN and CDR2 SVGIG (reference sequence). The trim removed 4 bases at V and 6 bases at J, leaving 9 bases unmatched.

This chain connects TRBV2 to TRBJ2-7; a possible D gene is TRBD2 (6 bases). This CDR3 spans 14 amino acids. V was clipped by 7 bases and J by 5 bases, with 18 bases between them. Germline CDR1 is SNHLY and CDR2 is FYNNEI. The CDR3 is CASKTTGSPNEQYF. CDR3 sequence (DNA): TGTGCCAGCAAAACCACCGGGAGCCCCAACGAGCAGTACTTC.

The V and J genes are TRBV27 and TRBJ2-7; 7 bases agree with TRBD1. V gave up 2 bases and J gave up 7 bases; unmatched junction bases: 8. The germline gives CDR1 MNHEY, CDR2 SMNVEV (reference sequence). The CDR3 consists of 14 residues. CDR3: CASSLERGPGEQYF. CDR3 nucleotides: TGTGCCAGCAGTTTAGAAAGGGGGCCGGGAGAGCAGTACTTC.

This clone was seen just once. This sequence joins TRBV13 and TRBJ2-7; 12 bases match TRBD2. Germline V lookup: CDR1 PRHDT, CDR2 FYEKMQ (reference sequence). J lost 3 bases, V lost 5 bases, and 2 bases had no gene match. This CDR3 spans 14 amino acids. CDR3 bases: TGTGCCAGCAGCGCACTAGCGGGAGGCTACGAGCAGTACTTC. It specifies CASSALAGGYEQYF. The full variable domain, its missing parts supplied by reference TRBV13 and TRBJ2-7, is AAGVIQSPRHLIKEKRETATLKCYPIPRHDTVYWYQQGPGQDPQFLISFYEKMQSDKGSIPDRFSAQQFSDYHSELNMSSLELGDSALYFCASSALAGGYEQYFGPGTRLTVT.

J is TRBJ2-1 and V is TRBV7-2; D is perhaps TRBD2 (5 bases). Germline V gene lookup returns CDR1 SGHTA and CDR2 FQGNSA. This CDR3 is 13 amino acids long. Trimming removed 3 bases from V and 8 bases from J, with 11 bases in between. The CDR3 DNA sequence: TGTGCCAGCAGCTTCAGCGGCCGGGATGAGCAGTTCTTC. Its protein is CASSFSGRDEQFF. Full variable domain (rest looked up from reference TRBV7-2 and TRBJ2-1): GAGVSQSPSNKVTEKGKDVELRCDPISGHTALYWYRQSLGQGLEFLIYFQGNSAPDKSGLPSDRFSAERTGGSVSTLTIQRTQQEDSAVYLCASSFSGRDEQFFGPGTRLTVL.

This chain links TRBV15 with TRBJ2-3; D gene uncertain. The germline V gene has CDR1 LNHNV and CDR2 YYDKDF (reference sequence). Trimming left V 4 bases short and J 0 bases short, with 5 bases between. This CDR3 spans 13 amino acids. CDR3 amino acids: CATSNSSTDTQYF. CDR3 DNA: TGTGCCACCAGCAACTCCAGCACAGATACGCAGTATTTT. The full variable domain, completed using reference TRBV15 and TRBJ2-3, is DAMVIQNPRYQVTQFGKPVTLSCSQTLNHNVMYWYQQKSSQAPKLLFHYYDKDFNNEADTPDNFQSRRPNTSFCFLDIRSPGLGDTAMYLCATSNSSTDTQYFGPGTRLTVL.

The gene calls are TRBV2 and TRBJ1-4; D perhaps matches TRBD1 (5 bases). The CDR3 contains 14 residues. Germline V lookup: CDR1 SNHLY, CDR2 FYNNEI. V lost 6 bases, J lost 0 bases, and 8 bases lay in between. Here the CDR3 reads CASRSTATNEKLFF. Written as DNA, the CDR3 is TGTGCCAGCAGATCGACAGCAACTAATGAAAAACTGTTTTTT.

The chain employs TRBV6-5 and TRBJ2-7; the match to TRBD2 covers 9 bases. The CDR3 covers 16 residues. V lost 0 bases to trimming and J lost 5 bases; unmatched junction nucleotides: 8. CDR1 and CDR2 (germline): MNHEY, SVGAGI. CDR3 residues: CASSYSRLAVRNEQYF. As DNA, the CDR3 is TGTGCCAGCAGTTACTCGCGACTAGCGGTTCGGAACGAGCAGTACTTC.

DNA of the CDR3: TGCGCCAGTCATAGCGGTAGCGGGAGCCCTGAAGACACAGATACGCAGTATTTT. Translated: CASHSGSGSPEDTDTQYF. The chain combines TRBV23-1 with TRBJ2-3; 9 nucleotides line up with TRBD2. TRBV23-1 falls under the ORF class, with uncertain function. The CDR3 is made up of 18 amino acids. The J segment lost 2 bases and the V segment lost 9 bases, leaving 18 bases of the junction unmatched.